This T cell receptor beta chain was sequenced in a study of graft-versus-host responses after intestinal transplantation. Study summary: All recipients got anti-thymocyte globulin induction, then tacrolimus and steroids for roughly three years.

Points on this clone: Antigen unknown.

Study findings and constraints: Early after transplant, HvG clones declined as circulating GvH clones peaked. Detected in recipient marrow were GvH clones, some of which were first observed in ileum or blood.

The ends lost 3 bases at V and 4 bases at J; junction bases unmatched: 8. Germline V gene sequence: CDR1 ENHRY, CDR2 SYGVKD. The CDR3 has 16 amino acids. Generated by immunoSEQ multiplex PCR, the TCRdb table keeps only in-frame clones and is missing some. The table includes 80,000 to 95,000 clones, 90% to 95% detected once. The chain employs TRBV10-3 and TRBJ2-3; 9 nucleotides match TRBD1. This sequence originates from a human donor who received an intestinal transplant. Sequencing used unstimulated CD8+ T cells sorted from spleen or lymph node cells, obtained before intestinal transplant. The CDR3 bases are TGTGCCATCAGTGACCCCCGACAGGGGGTGGCAGATACGCAGTATTTT. Protein: CAISDPRQGVADTQYF.